The 22 T cell receptor beta chains below come from one sample, sequenced in a study of blood T cell repertoires in COVID-19. Here immunoSEQ multiplex PCR was the method, and the copy in TCRdb shows in-frame clones only, minus some. The profile shows approximately 110,000 clones, roughly two thirds of them singletons. Sequencing used peripheral blood. Every receptor here comes from a man at least 80 years old with acute or convalescent COVID-19.

The chain uses TRBV19 and TRBJ2-6; TRBD1 aligns across 7 bases. Germline values: CDR1 LNHDA, CDR2 SQIVND (reference sequence). There are 17 residues in the CDR3. The trim removed 1 base at V and 0 bases at J, leaving 3 bases unmatched. DNA for the CDR3: TGTGCCAGTAGTATAGGAGGGACAGCCTCTGGGGCCAACGTCCTGACTTTC. Protein sequence: CASSIGGTASGANVLTF.

This clone has only one observation. The chain uses TRBV19 and TRBJ2-3, with 9 nucleotides matching TRBD2. V lost 11 bases, J lost 1 base, and 4 bases stayed unmatched. This CDR3 has 13 residues. Germline V gene sequence: CDR1 LNHDA, CDR2 SQIVND (reference sequence). The CDR3 sequence: CAVLAGGTDTQYF. In nucleotides, the CDR3 is TGTGCCGTCTTAGCGGGAGGCACAGATACGCAGTATTTT.

This clone has more than one count but fewer than ten. The chain carries TRBV28 and TRBJ1-6, with a possible D match to TRBD1 (5 bases). V shed 6 bases and J shed 9 bases, with 9 bases lying between them. Germline V CDR1 and CDR2: MDHEN, SYDVKM. This CDR3 is built from 12 residues. Written as DNA, the CDR3 is TGTGCCAGCAGAAGGGGATCTTCACCCCTCCACTTT. This sequence encodes CASRRGSSPLHF.

The chain links TRBV15 to TRBJ1-4; 8 positions agree with TRBD1. V shed 4 bases and J 10 bases; nucleotides not matched to a gene: 8. This CDR3 is 14 amino acids long. CDR1 is LNHNV and CDR2 is YYDKDF in the germline V gene (reference sequence). The CDR3 DNA follows: TGTGCCACCAGCACGACAGGGGCGGGGAGAAAACTGTTTTTT. This encodes CATSTTGAGRKLFF. The complete variable domain, with remaining parts taken from reference TRBV15 and TRBJ1-4, reads DAMVIQNPRYQVTQFGKPVTLSCSQTLNHNVMYWYQQKSSQAPKLLFHYYDKDFNNEADTPDNFQSRRPNTSFCFLDIRSPGLGDTAMYLCATSTTGAGRKLFFGSGTQLSVL.

In this sample, this clone turned up a few times. The rearrangement uses TRBV14 and TRBJ2-7, with a tentative D call TRBD2 (6 bases). V gave up 4 bases and J gave up 6 bases, with 13 bases separating them. Per the germline V gene, CDR1 is SGHDN and CDR2 is FVKESK. The CDR3 covers 13 residues. The CDR3 loop is CASSLRAGGEQYF. CDR3 sequence (DNA): TGTGCCAGCAGCCTTCGAGCGGGTGGCGAGCAGTACTTC.

This clone is a singleton in its sample. The chain has TRBV27 and TRBJ1-4; D is possibly TRBD1 (6 bases). Trimming cost V 6 bases and J 2 bases, with 10 bases left between them. From germline, CDR1 is MNHEY and CDR2 SMNVEV (reference sequence). This CDR3 contains 14 residues. The CDR3 spells CASRQGSTNEKLFF. The DNA of the CDR3 is TGTGCCAGCAGGCAGGGGTCCACTAATGAAAAACTGTTTTTT.

The rearrangement uses TRBV29-1 and TRBJ1-3; D is possibly TRBD1 (6 bases). The V end lost 6 bases, the J end lost 5 bases, and 26 bases lay between the germline ends. The germline V gene has CDR1 SQVTM and CDR2 ANQGSEA. The CDR3 runs to 17 residues. CDR3 loop: CSVSGTSTLRLRNTIYF. For the CDR3, the DNA is TGCAGCGTCTCCGGGACAAGTACTTTGCGATTGCGAAACACCATATATTTT.

This chain connects TRBV28 to TRBJ1-1; D remains ambiguous. The germline gives CDR1 MDHEN, CDR2 SYDVKM. CDR3 length: 13 amino acids. The V gene lost 6 bases and the J gene lost 1 base, with 9 bases spanning the gap. The CDR3 loop is CASSPPGNTEAFF. The CDR3 coding sequence is TGTGCCAGCAGCCCCCCGGGGAACACTGAAGCTTTCTTT. Variable domain in full (rest from reference TRBV28 and TRBJ1-1): DVKVTQSSRYLVKRTGEKVFLECVQDMDHENMFWYRQDPGLGLRLIYFSYDVKMKEKGDIPEGYSVSREKKERFSLILESASTNQTSMYLCASSPPGNTEAFFGQGTRLTVV.

A few counts support this clone. The V call is TRBV27, the J call TRBJ2-3, with D hard to call. Germline V gene sequence: CDR1 MNHEY, CDR2 SMNVEV (reference sequence). This CDR3 region has 13 residues. Trimming removed 7 bases at V and 5 bases at J, with 13 bases between. In DNA form, the CDR3 reads TGTGCCAGCACCTTCCGCCCAGGAGATACGCAGTATTTT. Translation: CASTFRPGDTQYF.

This clone was observed a few times. The V gene is TRBV28, the J gene TRBJ1-2, with 7 positions matching TRBD1. The ends lost 8 bases at V and 7 bases at J; junction bases unmatched: 10. In germline, CDR1 is MDHEN, CDR2 SYDVKM. The length of the CDR3 is 13 residues. In DNA form, the CDR3 reads TGTGCCAGCCTCGTAGGGACAGACCTTGGCTACACCTTC. It yields the protein CASLVGTDLGYTF.

The genes are TRBV21-1 and TRBJ2-5; the table calls TRBD2, which could not be checked here. TRBV21-1 counts as a pseudogene. The length of the CDR3 is 18 residues. The CDR3 loop is CASSLGLGRRKGPKAQYF. Written as DNA, the CDR3 is TGTGCCAGCAGCTTAGGGTTGGGGAGACGGAAGGGCCCAAAGGCCCAGTACTTC.

V usage is TRBV2 and J usage is TRBJ2-7; possibly TRBD1 for D (6 bases). With 8 bases removed from V and 6 bases from J, the gap between germline ends came to 14 bases. CDR3 length equals 12 residues. CDR1 is SNHLY, CDR2 FYNNEI, per germline. The CDR3 coding sequence is TGTGCCAGCCGCCAACAGGGAGTCGAGCAGTACTTC. Translating gives CASRQQGVEQYF.

This clone was counted only a few times. The V gene is TRBV3-1 (or the pseudogene TRBV3-2), the J gene TRBJ2-3; 9 nucleotides match TRBD2. Trimming took 0 bases from V and 3 from J; bases not matched to a gene: 4. Germline V CDR1 and CDR2: LGHDT, YNNKEL (reference sequence). CDR3 length: 16 residues. The CDR3: CASSQDGGRATDTQYF. The CDR3 DNA reads TGTGCCAGCAGCCAAGATGGCGGGAGGGCTACAGATACGCAGTATTTT.

This chain joins TRBV6-5 and TRBJ2-3; the match to TRBD2 covers 7 bases. Germline CDR1 reads MNHEY; CDR2 reads SVGAGI. The trim removed 2 bases at V and 4 bases at J, leaving 0 bases unmatched. This CDR3 region has 13 residues. The CDR3 spells CASSYGGADTQYF. The CDR3 nucleotides are TGTGCCAGCAGTTACGGGGGGGCAGATACGCAGTATTTT.

This sequence joins TRBV6-6 and TRBJ2-3, with D uncertain. The germline gives CDR1 MNHNY, CDR2 SVGAGI (reference sequence). V was shortened by 1 base and J by 2 bases, with 7 bases between the two germline ends. The CDR3 runs 14 residues. CDR3 DNA sequence: TGTGCCAGCAGTTACTATGTAATCACAGATACGCAGTATTTT. It is translated as CASSYYVITDTQYF.

A single count supports this clone. This sample also contains other DNA sequences that code for the same CDR3. The V call is TRBV6-2 or TRBV6-3, the J call TRBJ2-7; perhaps TRBD2 as D (5 bases). Trimming stripped 0 bases from V and 5 bases from J, with 8 bases between. The CDR3 is made up of 13 amino acids. In germline, CDR1 is MNHEY, CDR2 SVGEGT. The CDR3 spells CASSYSGIDEQYF. The CDR3 DNA follows: TGTGCCAGCAGTTACTCCGGGATCGACGAGCAGTACTTC.

V and J are TRBV5-1 and TRBJ2-4; 10 bases agree with TRBD1. Trimming took 0 bases from V and 8 from J; bases not matched to a gene: 5. CDR3 length equals 15 residues. Germline CDR1 is SGHRS and CDR2 is YFSETQ. The CDR3: CASSLARTGGDIQYF. The CDR3 bases are TGCGCCAGCAGCTTGGCCCGGACAGGGGGGGACATTCAGTACTTC. Drawing the rest from reference TRBV5-1 and TRBJ2-4, the complete variable domain is KAGVTQTPRYLIKTRGQQVTLSCSPISGHRSVSWYQQTPGQGLQFLFEYFSETQRNKGNFPGRFSGRQFSNSRSEMNVSTLELGDSALYLCASSLARTGGDIQYFGAGTRLSVL.

This clone was detected only once. The chain joins TRBV7-8 to TRBJ2-3; TRBD2 agrees at 7 bases. Trimming at V came to 1 base and at J to 9 bases, leaving 10 bases not matched to a gene. Germline CDR1 and CDR2: SGHVS and FQNEAQ. CDR3 length: 15 amino acids. CDR3 residues: CASSLGPRDYRTQYF. The CDR3 DNA follows: TGTGCCAGCAGCTTAGGGCCTCGGGACTATAGAACGCAGTATTTT.

The gene calls are TRBV3-1 (or the pseudogene TRBV3-2) and TRBJ2-7; D is unclear. Germline loops: CDR1 LGHDT, CDR2 YNNKEL (reference sequence). Trimming stripped 4 bases from V and 3 bases from J, with 4 bases between. The length of the CDR3 is 11 residues. CDR3 nucleotide sequence: TGTGCCAGCAGCCGACACTACGAGCAGTACTTC. Translation gives CASSRHYEQYF.

The V gene is TRBV15, the J gene TRBJ1-1, with D maybe TRBD1 (5 bases). V gave up 4 bases and J gave up 4 bases, with 10 bases separating them. Looked up from germline, CDR1 is LNHNV and CDR2 is YYDKDF (reference sequence). The CDR3 sequence is 13 residues long. The CDR3 is CATSIRVGTEAFF. The CDR3 nucleotides read TGTGCCACCAGCATCAGGGTTGGCACTGAAGCTTTCTTT.

This clone has just a few counts. This chain links TRBV3-1 (or the pseudogene TRBV3-2) with TRBJ2-1; a weak D match, TRBD2 (6 bases). V dropped 6 bases and J dropped 5 bases, with 17 bases sitting between them. Germline CDR1 is LGHDT and CDR2 is YNNKEL (reference sequence). The CDR3 totals 15 residues. The CDR3 region has the DNA TGTGCCAGCAGGGGGGGTGTTTTGGGTAACAATGAGCAGTTCTTC. Residues: CASRGGVLGNNEQFF.

A single count supports this clone. CDR3 region: CSVVRGGRDRDTQYF. The CDR3 DNA reads TGCAGCGTTGTGCGTGGTGGGCGGGACCGAGATACGCAGTATTTT. The V call is TRBV29-1, the J call TRBJ2-3; D may be TRBD2 (6 bases). V shed 4 bases and J shed 5 bases, with 19 bases lying between them. The CDR3 sequence is 15 residues long. CDR1 and CDR2 (germline): SQVTM, ANQGSEA.